This T cell receptor (beta chain) was identified in a study of graft-versus-host responses after intestinal transplantation (dated by TCRdb to about 2021). In the study overall: The transplants that recipients received were multivisceral, liver-intestinal, or isolated intestinal. Every recipient was given anti-thymocyte globulin induction, followed by around three years of maintenance tacrolimus and steroids. Rather than being sequenced by the commercial service, samples from a few later patients were sequenced in-house on an Illumina MiSeq and processed with MiXCR. Bulk TCR-beta CDR3 sequencing was used to track graft-versus-host and host-versus-graft alloreactive T cell clones in the graft, circulation and bone marrow after intestinal transplantation. Donor T cell macrochimerism was defined as a peak of at least 4% donor T cells among recipient peripheral blood mononuclear cells. A cohort of about two dozen intestinal transplant recipients, including one retransplant, was enrolled, and a few patients lacking pretransplant specimens were excluded. To identify alloreactive clones, pre-transplant mixed lymphocyte reaction products were sequenced and then compared with unstimulated pre-transplant donor and recipient T cells.

What the study reported, not specific to this receptor: Early after transplant, peak levels of circulating GvH clones were associated with declines in HvG clones. The relatively low number and heterogeneity of intestinal transplant patients limited the conclusions. High GvH to HvG T cell clonal ratios were observed in the allografts of patients with donor T cell macrochimerism. GvH clones were found in recipient bone marrow, and some of the GvH clones appeared earlier in ileal mucosa or blood, which is consistent with an intestinal mucosal origin.

To note about this clone: The antigen it binds to is not known. No base-level quality is on record; no much larger clone is a single base apart.

Explained via the paper, the time point label denotes: cells obtained before transplantation from donor or recipient. CD3+CD4+ and CD3+CD8+ populations were FACS-sorted from unstimulated pre-transplant donor and recipient cells taken from spleen or lymph nodes. Its CDR3 holds 14 amino acids, cysteine through phenylalanine. Just the 42-base CDR3 DNA is kept, in frame starting at base 1. V is reduced by 0 bases and J by 5 bases, leaving a spacing of 10 bases between them. CDR1 and CDR2 are read off the germline V gene (reference sequence) as MNHEY and SMNVEV. The method behind the library was the immunoSEQ multiplex PCR assay. For most patients, genomic DNA was isolated using the Qiagen DNeasy Blood and Tissue Kit and was shipped frozen to Adaptive Biotechnologies for TCR sequencing. For most patients, genomic DNA was subjected to high-throughput TCR-beta CDR3 sequencing by Adaptive Biotechnologies. As for the original processing: TCR sequencing data were retrieved from Adaptive's ImmunoSEQ software for around 19 patients, whereas three other patients were processed with MiXCR and VDJtools. To correct CD4 versus CD8 sorting errors, any sequence found in both subsets at a frequency ratio below 5:1 was removed. CDR3 nucleotide sequences shared between donor and recipient were removed because their origin could not be assigned. To count as alloreactive, a clone needed at least 2-fold expansion over unstimulated cells and a minimum CFSE-low frequency of 0.002% (template counts) or 0.001% (read counts). Clones were considered mappable if detected in sequenced pre-transplant spleen, lymph node, or MLR CFSE-low populations of the donor or recipient. The cumulative frequency of alloreactive clones was calculated as a percentage of all sequences, weighted by copy number. TCRdb mirrors the immuneACCESS table, restricted to in-frame sequences. Some clones are absent from its copies; in checked studies, under half trace to an unresolved V gene, and the reason for the others is unknown. Clone size and the V and J calls come from that table; the DNA yielded D and trimming. Present in this sample are about 120,000 clones, just under 95% of which were seen just once. More than 0.1% of the sample comes from the top ten.

The sample here was unstimulated CD4+ T cells sorted from spleen or lymph node cells, taken before intestinal transplant. The chain uses TRBV27 and TRBJ1-2; the D segment could be TRBD1, given 5 matching bases. This clonotype originated in a human donor who received an intestinal transplant. The CDR3 protein: CASSLSSREYGYTF. The nucleotides are TGTGCCAGCAGTTTATCGTCCAGGGAATATGGCTACACCTTC.